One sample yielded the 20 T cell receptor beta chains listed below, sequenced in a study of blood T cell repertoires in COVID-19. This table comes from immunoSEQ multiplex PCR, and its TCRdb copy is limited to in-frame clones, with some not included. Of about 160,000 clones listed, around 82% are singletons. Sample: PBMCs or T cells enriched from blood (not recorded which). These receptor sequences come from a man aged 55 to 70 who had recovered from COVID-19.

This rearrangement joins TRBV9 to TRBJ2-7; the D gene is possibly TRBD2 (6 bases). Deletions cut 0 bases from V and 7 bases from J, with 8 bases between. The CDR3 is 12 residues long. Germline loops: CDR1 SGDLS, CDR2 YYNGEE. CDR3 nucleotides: TGTGCCAGCAGCGTAGAGGAGGGGGAGCAGTACTTC. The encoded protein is CASSVEEGEQYF.

In DNA form, the CDR3 reads TGTGCCAGCAGCCAAACACAGGGGGCAGCTAATGAAAAACTGTTTTTT. Protein sequence: CASSQTQGAANEKLFF. The chain carries TRBV4-2 and TRBJ1-4; 9 bases are shared with TRBD1. V trimming: 2 bases; J trimming: 3 bases; junction bases outside the gene matches: 4. The CDR3 consists of 16 residues. Germline CDR1 LGHNA, CDR2 YNFKEQ.

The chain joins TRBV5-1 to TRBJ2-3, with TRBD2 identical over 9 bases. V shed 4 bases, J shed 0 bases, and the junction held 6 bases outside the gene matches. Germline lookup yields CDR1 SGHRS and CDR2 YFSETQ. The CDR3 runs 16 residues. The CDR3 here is CASSRGLAMSTDTQYF. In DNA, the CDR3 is TGCGCCAGCAGCCGAGGACTAGCGATGAGCACAGATACGCAGTATTTT. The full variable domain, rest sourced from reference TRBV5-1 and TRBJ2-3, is KAGVTQTPRYLIKTRGQQVTLSCSPISGHRSVSWYQQTPGQGLQFLFEYFSETQRNKGNFPGRFSGRQFSNSRSEMNVSTLELGDSALYLCASSRGLAMSTDTQYFGPGTRLTVL.

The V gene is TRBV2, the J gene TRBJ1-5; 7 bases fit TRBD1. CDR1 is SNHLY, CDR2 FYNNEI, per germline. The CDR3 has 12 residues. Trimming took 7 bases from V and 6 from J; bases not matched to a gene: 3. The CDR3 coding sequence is TGTGCCAGCAAGACAGGGATTCAGCCCCAGCATTTT. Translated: CASKTGIQPQHF.

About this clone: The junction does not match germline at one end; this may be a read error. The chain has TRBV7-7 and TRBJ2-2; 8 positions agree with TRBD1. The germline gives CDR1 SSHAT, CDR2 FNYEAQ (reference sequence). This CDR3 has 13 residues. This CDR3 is CASSLQGAGELFF. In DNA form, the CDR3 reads TGTGCTAGCAGCCTACAGGGGGCCGGGGAGCTGTTTTTT.

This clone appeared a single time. The CDR3 nucleotides are TGCGCCAGCAGCCGCCTCGGAGAGTCTGAAGCTTTCTTT. Translating it yields CASSRLGESEAFF. This chain connects TRBV5-1 to TRBJ1-1; no clear D. CDR3 size: 13 residues. V was pared by 4 bases and J by 6 bases, with 13 bases between. Germline CDR1 and CDR2: SGHRS and YFSETQ.

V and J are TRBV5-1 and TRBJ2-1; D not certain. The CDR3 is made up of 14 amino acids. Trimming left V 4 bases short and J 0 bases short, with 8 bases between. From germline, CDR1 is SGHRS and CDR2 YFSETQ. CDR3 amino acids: CASSPSRSYNEQFF. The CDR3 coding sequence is TGCGCCAGCAGCCCCTCCCGCTCCTACAATGAGCAGTTCTTC.

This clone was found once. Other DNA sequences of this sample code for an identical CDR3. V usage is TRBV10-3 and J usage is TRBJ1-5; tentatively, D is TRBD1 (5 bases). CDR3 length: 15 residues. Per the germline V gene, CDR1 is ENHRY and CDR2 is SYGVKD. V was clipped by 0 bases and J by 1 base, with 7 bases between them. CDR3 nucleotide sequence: TGTGCCATCAGTGAGTCTCGGGGGAGCAATCAGCCCCAGCATTTT. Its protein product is CAISESRGSNQPQHF.

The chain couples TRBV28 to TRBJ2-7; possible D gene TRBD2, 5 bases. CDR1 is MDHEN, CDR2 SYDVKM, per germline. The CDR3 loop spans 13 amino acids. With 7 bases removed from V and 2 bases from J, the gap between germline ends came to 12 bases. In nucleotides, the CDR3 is TGTGCCAGCAAGGCGGGCCTGCCCTACGAGCAGTACTTC. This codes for CASKAGLPYEQYF. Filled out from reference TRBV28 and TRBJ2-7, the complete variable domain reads DVKVTQSSRYLVKRTGEKVFLECVQDMDHENMFWYRQDPGLGLRLIYFSYDVKMKEKGDIPEGYSVSREKKERFSLILESASTNQTSMYLCASKAGLPYEQYFGPGTRLTVT.

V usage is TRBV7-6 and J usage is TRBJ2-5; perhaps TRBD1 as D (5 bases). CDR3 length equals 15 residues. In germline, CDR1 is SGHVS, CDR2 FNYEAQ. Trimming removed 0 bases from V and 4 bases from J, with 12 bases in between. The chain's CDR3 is CASSLAQGSGETQYF. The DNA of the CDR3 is TGTGCCAGCAGCTTAGCCCAGGGTTCAGGAGAGACCCAGTACTTC.

In DNA form, the CDR3 reads TGTGCCAGCAGCCGTAGCCTTAACACCGGGGAGCTGTTTTTT. It codes for CASSRSLNTGELFF. The J gene is TRBJ2-2, the V gene TRBV28; D is unresolved. The CDR3 has 14 amino acids. CDR1 and CDR2 (germline): MDHEN, SYDVKM. The V and J ends lost 6 bases and 2 bases respectively, with 10 bases between them.

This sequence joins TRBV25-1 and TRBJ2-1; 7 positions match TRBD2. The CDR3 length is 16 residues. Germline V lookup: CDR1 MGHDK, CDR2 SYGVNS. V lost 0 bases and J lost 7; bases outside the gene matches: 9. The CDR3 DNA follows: TGTGCCAGCAGTGAATATAGGGGCGGGAGCGAGAATGAGCAGTTCTTC. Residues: CASSEYRGGSENEQFF.

The DNA of the CDR3 is TGTGCCAGCAGCCAAGGGACAGTCCTGCTCTCTGGAAACACCATATATTTT. Its translation is CASSQGTVLLSGNTIYF. The gene calls are TRBV3-1 (or the pseudogene TRBV3-2) and TRBJ1-3; D perhaps matches TRBD1 (6 bases). The CDR3 is made up of 17 amino acids. Germline CDR1 reads LGHDT; CDR2 reads YNNKEL (reference sequence). Trimming stripped 1 base from V and 0 bases from J, with 13 bases between.

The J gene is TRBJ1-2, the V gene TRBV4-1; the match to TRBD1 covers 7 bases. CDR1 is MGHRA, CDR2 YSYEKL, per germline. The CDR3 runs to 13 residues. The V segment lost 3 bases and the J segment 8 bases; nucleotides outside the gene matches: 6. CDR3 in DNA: TGCGCCAGCAGCCAGACAGGGACGGGCGGCTACACCTTC. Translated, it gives CASSQTGTGGYTF.

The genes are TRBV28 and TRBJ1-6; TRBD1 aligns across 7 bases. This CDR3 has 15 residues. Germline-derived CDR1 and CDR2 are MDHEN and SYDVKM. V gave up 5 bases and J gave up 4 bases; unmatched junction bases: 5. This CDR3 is CASSARQGYNSPLHF. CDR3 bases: TGTGCCAGCAGTGCTCGACAGGGATATAATTCACCCCTCCACTTT.

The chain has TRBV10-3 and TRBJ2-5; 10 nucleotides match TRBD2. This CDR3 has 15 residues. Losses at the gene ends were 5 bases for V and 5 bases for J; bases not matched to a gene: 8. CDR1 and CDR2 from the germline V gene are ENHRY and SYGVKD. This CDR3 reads CAISRTSGDLETQYF. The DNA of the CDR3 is TGTGCCATCAGTCGAACTAGCGGGGATTTGGAGACCCAGTACTTC.

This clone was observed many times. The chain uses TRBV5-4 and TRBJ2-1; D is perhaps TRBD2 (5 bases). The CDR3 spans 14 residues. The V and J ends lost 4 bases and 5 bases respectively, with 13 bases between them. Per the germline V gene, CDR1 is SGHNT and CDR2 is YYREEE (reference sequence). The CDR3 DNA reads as TGTGCCAGCAGCACCGGAGGCGGGCACAATGAGCAGTTCTTC. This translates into CASSTGGGHNEQFF.

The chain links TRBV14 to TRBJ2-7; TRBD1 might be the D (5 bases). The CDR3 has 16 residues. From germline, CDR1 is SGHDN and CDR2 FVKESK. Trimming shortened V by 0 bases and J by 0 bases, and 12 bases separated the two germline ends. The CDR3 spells CASSQELQVTSYEQYF. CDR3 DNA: TGTGCCAGCAGCCAAGAGCTACAGGTCACCTCCTACGAGCAGTACTTC.

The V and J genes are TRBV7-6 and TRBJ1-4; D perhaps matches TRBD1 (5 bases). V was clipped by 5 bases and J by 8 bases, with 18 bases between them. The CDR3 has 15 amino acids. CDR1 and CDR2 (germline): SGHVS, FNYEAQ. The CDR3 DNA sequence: TGTGCCAGCAGCCCTCCACGGGGGGGTGGCGAAAAACTGTTTTTT. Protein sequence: CASSPPRGGGEKLFF. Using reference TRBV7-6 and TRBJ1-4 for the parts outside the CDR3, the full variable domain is GAGVSQSPRYKVTKRGQDVALRCDPISGHVSLYWYRQALGQGPEFLTYFNYEAQQDKSGLPNDRFSAERPEGSISTLTIQRTEQRDSAMYRCASSPPRGGGEKLFFGSGTQLSVL.

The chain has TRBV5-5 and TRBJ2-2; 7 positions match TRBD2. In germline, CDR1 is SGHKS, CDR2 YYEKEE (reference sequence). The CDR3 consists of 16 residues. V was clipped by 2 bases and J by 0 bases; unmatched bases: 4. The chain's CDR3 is CASSLTAGANTGELFF. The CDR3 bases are TGTGCCAGCAGCTTAACGGCGGGGGCGAACACCGGGGAGCTGTTTTTT.